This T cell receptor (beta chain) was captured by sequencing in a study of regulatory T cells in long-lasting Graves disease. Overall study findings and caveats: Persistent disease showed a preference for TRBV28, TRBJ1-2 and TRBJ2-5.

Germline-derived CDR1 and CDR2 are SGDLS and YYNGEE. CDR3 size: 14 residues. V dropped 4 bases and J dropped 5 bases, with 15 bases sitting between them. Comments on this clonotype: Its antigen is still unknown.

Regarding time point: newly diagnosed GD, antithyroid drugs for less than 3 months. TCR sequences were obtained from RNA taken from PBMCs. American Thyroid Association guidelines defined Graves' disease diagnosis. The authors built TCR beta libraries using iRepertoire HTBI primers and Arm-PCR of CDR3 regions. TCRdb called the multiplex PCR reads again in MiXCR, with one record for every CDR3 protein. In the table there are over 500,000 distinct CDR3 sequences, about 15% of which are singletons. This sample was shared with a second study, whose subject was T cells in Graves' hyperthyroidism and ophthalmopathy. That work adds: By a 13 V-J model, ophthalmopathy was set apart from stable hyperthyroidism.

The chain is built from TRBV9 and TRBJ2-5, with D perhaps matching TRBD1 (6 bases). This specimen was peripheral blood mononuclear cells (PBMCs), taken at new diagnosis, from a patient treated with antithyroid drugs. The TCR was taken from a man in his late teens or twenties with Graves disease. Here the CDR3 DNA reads TGTGCCAGCAGCTCAAAGACAGGATTGGAGACCCAGTACTTC. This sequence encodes CASSSKTGLETQYF.